The 24 T cell receptor beta chains given below trace back to one sample, sequenced in a study of graft-versus-host responses after intestinal transplantation. These TCRs' antigens remain unknown. Data came from immunoSEQ multiplex PCR; TCRdb stores just in-frame clones and leaves some out. The sample consists of 85,000 to 90,000 clones, approximately 90% of them appearing once. The sequencing used unstimulated CD4+ T cells sorted from spleen or lymph node cells, collected before transplant. All receptors come from a human donor who was the organ donor for an intestinal transplant.

CDR3 loop: CASSRTGYEQYF. CDR3 nucleotide sequence: TGTGCCAGCAGCCGGACAGGCTACGAGCAGTACTTC. V is TRBV6-5 and J is TRBJ2-7; 7 nucleotides match TRBD1. The V gene end was trimmed by 6 bases and the J gene end by 3 bases; junction bases not matched to a gene: 2. Germline-derived CDR1 and CDR2 are MNHEY and SVGAGI. There are 12 residues in the CDR3.

CDR3 DNA sequence: TGTGCCTGGAGTGTACGGGAGCGCCTCTACGAGCAGTACTTC. Translating it yields CAWSVRERLYEQYF. The chain combines TRBV30 with TRBJ2-7, with a weak D call TRBD2 (6 bases). The CDR3 has 14 residues. Germline V gene data show CDR1 as GTSNPN and CDR2 as SVGIG (reference sequence). V lost 0 bases and J lost 3, with 12 bases in between.

This clone has just one count. The chain recombines TRBV10-3 with TRBJ2-1; tentative D call: TRBD1 (5 bases). The CDR3 runs 14 residues. CDR1 is ENHRY, CDR2 SYGVKD, per germline. Deletions cut 3 bases from V and 4 bases from J, with 10 bases between. This CDR3 is CAISDHQGYNEQFF. In nucleotides, the CDR3 is TGTGCCATCAGTGACCACCAGGGTTACAATGAGCAGTTCTTC.

The chain is built from TRBV19 and TRBJ2-3; 10 bases align to TRBD2. This CDR3 comprises 18 residues. J lost 0 bases, V lost 3 bases, and 9 bases had no gene match. The germline CDR1 and CDR2 sequences are LNHDA and SQIVND (reference sequence). The CDR3: CASSIVRGAGGSTDTQYF. In DNA, the CDR3 is TGTGCCAGTAGTATTGTTCGAGGAGCGGGAGGGAGCACAGATACGCAGTATTTT.

This clone was found once. V and J are TRBV30 and TRBJ1-6, with a tentative D call TRBD1 (6 bases). Germline V gene sequence: CDR1 GTSNPN, CDR2 SVGIG (reference sequence). The CDR3 length is 17 residues. Trimming took 2 bases from V and 6 from J, leaving 20 bases between them. The CDR3 loop is CAWSTQKGESVNSPLHF. The CDR3 region has the DNA TGTGCCTGGAGTACTCAGAAGGGGGAGTCCGTTAATTCACCCCTCCACTTT.

V is TRBV9 and J is TRBJ1-6, with D uncertain. V was cut by 2 bases and J by 0 bases, with 6 bases left in between. Germline V lookup: CDR1 SGDLS, CDR2 YYNGEE. This CDR3 contains 15 residues. The CDR3 nucleotides are TGTGCCAGCAGCGTGTTGAGCTCCTATAATTCACCCCTCCACTTT. This translates into CASSVLSSYNSPLHF.

The chain has TRBV13 and TRBJ2-7; 7 nucleotides line up with TRBD2. The V gene end was trimmed by 6 bases and the J gene end by 1 base; junction bases not matched to a gene: 9. Germline V gene data show CDR1 as PRHDT and CDR2 as FYEKMQ (reference sequence). This CDR3 is 15 amino acids long. The CDR3 reads CASSRSGTPSYEQYF. CDR3 nucleotides: TGTGCCAGCAGTCGCAGCGGGACTCCATCCTACGAGCAGTACTTC. The whole variable domain, filled in from reference TRBV13 and TRBJ2-7, reads AAGVIQSPRHLIKEKRETATLKCYPIPRHDTVYWYQQGPGQDPQFLISFYEKMQSDKGSIPDRFSAQQFSDYHSELNMSSLELGDSALYFCASSRSGTPSYEQYFGPGTRLTVT.

V usage is TRBV19 and J usage is TRBJ1-3; D may be TRBD1 (6 bases). The germline V and J ends were trimmed by 6 bases and 4 bases, with 7 bases remaining between them. CDR1 and CDR2 (germline): LNHDA, SQIVND (reference sequence). The CDR3 sequence is 12 residues long. The CDR3, as DNA: TGTGCCAGTAGCGACAGGGGAAACACCATATATTTT. This encodes CASSDRGNTIYF.

The chain carries TRBV7-9 and TRBJ2-5, with 10 bases matching TRBD2. Trimming cost V 5 bases and J 2 bases; bases outside gene matches: 11. Germline assignment: CDR1 SEHNR and CDR2 FQNEAQ (reference sequence). This CDR3 has 17 residues. The CDR3 DNA follows: TGTGCCAGCAGCCGACTCGGACTAGCGGCGCCTCAAGAGACCCAGTACTTC. Amino acids: CASSRLGLAAPQETQYF. Variable domain in full (rest from reference TRBV7-9 and TRBJ2-5): DTGVSQNPRHKITKRGQNVTFRCDPISEHNRLYWYRQTLGQGPEFLTYFQNEAQLEKSRLLSDRFSAERPKGSFSTLEIQRTEQGDSAMYLCASSRLGLAAPQETQYFGPGTRLLVL.

CDR3: CASSSPQPPRYGYTF. In DNA form, the CDR3 reads TGTGCCAGCAGCTCACCCCAACCCCCGCGCTATGGCTACACCTTC. The chain uses TRBV7-9 and TRBJ1-2; D unclear. V lost 4 bases and J lost 4, with 16 bases in between. The CDR3 extends over 15 amino acids. Germline V lookup: CDR1 SEHNR, CDR2 FQNEAQ (reference sequence).

Notes on this clone: Germline and junction disagree at one end, which may indicate a read error. The chain recombines TRBV12-5 with TRBJ1-2; TRBD1 matches at 8 bases. Germline loops: CDR1 LGHNT, CDR2 FRNRAP. The CDR3 loop spans 16 amino acids. The CDR3 loop is CASGLRSGTGPPSPSF. For the CDR3, the DNA is TGTGCTAGTGGTTTGAGATCTGGGACAGGTCCCCCAAGCCCATCCTTC. Complete variable domain (other parts from reference TRBV12-5 and TRBJ1-2): DARVTQTPRHKVTEMGQEVTMRCQPILGHNTVFWYRQTMMQGLELLAYFRNRAPLDDSGMPKDRFSAEMPDATLATLKIQPSEPRDSAVYFCASGLRSGTGPPSPSFGSGTRLTVV.

The chain combines TRBV5-1 with TRBJ2-5; 7 nucleotides agree with TRBD2. The CDR3 totals 13 residues. V gave up 4 bases and J gave up 4 bases; unmatched junction bases: 4. Germline CDR1 and CDR2: SGHRS and YFSETQ. The chain's CDR3 is CASSQLATETQYF. The CDR3 DNA reads TGCGCCAGCAGCCAACTAGCGACAGAGACCCAGTACTTC.

This chain connects TRBV6-1 to TRBJ1-2; the match to TRBD1 covers 10 bases. The germline V gene encodes CDR1 MNHNS and CDR2 SASEGT. Losses at the gene ends were 6 bases for V and 8 bases for J; bases not matched to a gene: 6. This CDR3 is 13 amino acids long. The CDR3 loop is CASSRGQGNGYTF. Written as DNA, the CDR3 is TGTGCCAGCAGCCGGGGACAGGGGAACGGCTACACCTTC.

This clone was seen just once. At one end the junction does not follow the germline gene, possibly because of a read error. The chain uses TRBV7-7 and TRBJ2-5, with D possibly being TRBD1 (5 bases). Germline V gene data show CDR1 as SSHAT and CDR2 as FNYEAQ (reference sequence). This CDR3 has 13 amino acids. The CDR3 sequence is CASSAGNEETQYF. DNA of the CDR3: TGTGCTAGCAGCGCAGGGAACGAAGAGACCCAGTACTTC.

The V call is TRBV11-3, the J call TRBJ1-2; 8 positions agree with TRBD1. CDR3 length: 16 amino acids. Germline V lookup: CDR1 SGHNT, CDR2 YENEEA. Unmatched junction bases numbered 13, after V lost 5 bases and J lost 5 bases. In DNA, the CDR3 is TGTGCCAGCAGCAGTCGACAGGGGATTCAGACGTATGGCTACACCTTC. It specifies CASSSRQGIQTYGYTF.

J is TRBJ2-2 and V is TRBV2, with no clear D. Trimming took 8 bases from V and 4 from J, leaving 11 bases between them. The CDR3 has 13 amino acids. Germline V gene sequence: CDR1 SNHLY, CDR2 FYNNEI. The CDR3 region has the DNA TGTGCCAGCGGGCGTGTATTCACCGGGGAGCTGTTTTTT. The encoded protein is CASGRVFTGELFF.

The genes are TRBV10-3 and TRBJ2-2, with TRBD2 matching 10 bases. V shed 7 bases and J 6 bases; nucleotides not matched to a gene: 11. The germline gives CDR1 ENHRY, CDR2 SYGVKD. This CDR3 has 16 residues. The CDR3 DNA sequence: TGTGCCATCACCAAATCCCTAGCGGGAGAGTCCGGGGAGCTGTTTTTT. It translates to CAITKSLAGESGELFF.

J is TRBJ2-5 and V is TRBV6-5, with unresolved D. The CDR3 has 15 residues. Per germline, CDR1 MNHEY and CDR2 SVGAGI. Trimming took off 2 bases at V and 3 bases at J, with 13 bases between the two ends. This chain's CDR3 is CASSYGLSREETQYF. The CDR3 DNA sequence: TGTGCCAGCAGTTACGGCCTCTCTCGGGAAGAGACCCAGTACTTC.

The V gene is TRBV6-4, the J gene TRBJ2-1, with D possibly being TRBD2 (6 bases). Germline V gene sequence: CDR1 MRHNA, CDR2 SNTAGT. Trimming stripped 4 bases from V and 6 bases from J, with 10 bases between. The CDR3 consists of 13 residues. CDR3 nucleotide sequence: TGTGCCAGCAGTGTAGCCGGGGGCAATGAGCAGTTCTTC. It encodes CASSVAGGNEQFF.

The gene calls are TRBV9 and TRBJ1-1; tentative D call: TRBD1 (5 bases). V dropped 0 bases and J dropped 11 bases, with 17 bases sitting between them. The CDR3 runs 14 residues. Germline V gene lookup returns CDR1 SGDLS and CDR2 YYNGEE. CDR3 sequence reads: CASSVVDSPFWAFF. The CDR3 nucleotides read TGTGCCAGCAGCGTAGTAGACAGTCCCTTTTGGGCTTTCTTT.

In nucleotides, the CDR3 is TGTGCCAGCAGCCCCTCACCCCCGGGGGGCCATAACTATGGCTACACCTTC. Translation: CASSPSPPGGHNYGYTF. V gene TRBV9 combines with J gene TRBJ1-2; D perhaps matches TRBD1 (6 bases). CDR3 length equals 17 residues. Trimming cost V 4 bases and J 1 base, with 20 bases left between them. The V gene's germline CDR1 is SGDLS and CDR2 YYNGEE.

This clone was picked up a small number of times. For the CDR3, the DNA is TGTGCCAGCAGTGAATTACGGGACAGTCATGGCTACACCTTC. Translating gives CASSELRDSHGYTF. The chain recombines TRBV25-1 with TRBJ1-2; 7 positions agree with TRBD1. V lost 1 base and J lost 6; bases outside the gene matches: 5. Germline CDR1 and CDR2: MGHDK and SYGVNS. The CDR3 has 14 residues.

The chain employs TRBV5-1 and TRBJ2-1, with TRBD2 matching 9 bases. Germline CDR1 is SGHRS and CDR2 is YFSETQ. V lost 3 bases and J lost 3; bases outside the gene matches: 7. The CDR3 covers 16 residues. The CDR3 DNA sequence: TGCGCCAGCAGCTCTCAAATGACTAGCGGCTACAATGAGCAGTTCTTC. It yields the protein CASSSQMTSGYNEQFF.

The V and J genes are TRBV11-2 and TRBJ2-7; 8 positions agree with TRBD2. The CDR3 sequence is 15 residues long. CDR1 and CDR2 from the germline V gene are SGHAT and FQNNGV. Trimming removed 1 base from V and 4 bases from J; junction bases left unmatched: 6. This CDR3 is CASSLVSGGEYEQYF. CDR3 DNA: TGTGCCAGCAGCTTAGTCAGCGGGGGAGAATACGAGCAGTACTTC. Looking up the rest from reference TRBV11-2 and TRBJ2-7 gives the full variable domain: EAGVAQSPRYKIIEKRQSVAFWCNPISGHATLYWYQQILGQGPKLLIQFQNNGVVDDSQLPKDRFSAERLKGVDSTLKIQPAKLEDSAVYLCASSLVSGGEYEQYFGPGTRLTVT.